This TCR beta chain was recovered during a study of OX40 agonist ivuxolimab in advanced cancers. Study summary: The patients' treatment was ivuxolimab, an agonistic anti-OX40 (CD134) antibody. Study outcomes and limitations: There was clonal expansion of CD4+ and CD8+ blood T cells by week 6 at 0.1 to 3.0 mg/kg. Expansion of clones was among the lowest in partial responders at 0.1-3.0 mg/kg.

Worth noting for this clone: What it binds is unknown.

The length of the CDR3 is 14 residues. Germline CDR1 reads LNHDA; CDR2 reads SQIVND (reference sequence). Trimming left V 8 bases short and J 6 bases short, with 19 bases between. Measured with immunoSEQ multiplex PCR; TCRdb has only the in-frame clones, and not every one. The table lists 78,000 or so clones, 70% to 90% of them singletons. The sequence came from an adult with an advanced solid tumor such as melanoma, head and neck, liver or kidney cancer. The chain combines TRBV19 with TRBJ1-2; maybe TRBD1 (5 bases). The sequenced sample was CD4+ or CD8+ T cells sorted from blood, obtained in a trial of the OX40 agonist ivuxolimab. CDR3 nucleotide sequence: TGTGCCAGTCAAAAGGGACGGCGGGAACATGGCTACACCTTC. Translation gives CASQKGRREHGYTF.